The 28 T cell receptor beta chains presented below share a single source sample, sequenced in a study of regulatory T cells in long-lasting Graves disease. As to time point: persistent/refractory GD, antithyroid drugs over 5 years with positive TRAb. TCR sequences were obtained from RNA taken from PBMCs. Relying on iRepertoire HTBI primers and Arm-PCR of CDR3 regions, the team built TCR beta libraries. TCRdb re-analysed the multiplex PCR reads in MiXCR, keeping a single row per CDR3 protein. Altogether 450,000 or so distinct CDR3 sequences are present, roughly 20% being singletons, with the ten largest covering 7% to 10%. Specimen: peripheral blood mononuclear cells (PBMCs), collected when the disease was refractory, from a patient treated with antithyroid drugs. The receptor source for this set is a female donor with Graves disease.

This clonotype came up many times. V and J are TRBV7-9 and TRBJ1-1, with D uncertain. Germline V CDR1 and CDR2: SEHNR, FQNEAQ (reference sequence). Trimming shortened V by 1 base and J by 1 base, and 7 bases separated the two germline ends. The CDR3 loop spans 14 amino acids. The CDR3 is CASSLVMGNTEAFF. The CDR3 DNA is TGTGCCAGCAGCTTAGTTATGGGGAACACTGAAGCTTTCTTT.

Ten or more counts support this clonotype. The chain carries TRBV12-3 or TRBV12-4 and TRBJ2-7, with D perhaps matching TRBD2 (6 bases). CDR3 length equals 11 residues. The ends were cut back, 5 bases at V and 10 bases at J, with 12 bases in the middle. CDR3 DNA sequence: TGTGCCAGCAGTGTGGGACTGATCCAGTACTTC. Its translation is CASSVGLIQYF.

This clonotype was counted a few times. The genes are TRBV7-3 and TRBJ2-7; the D gene is possibly TRBD2 (6 bases). Trimming took off 3 bases at V and 4 bases at J, with 16 bases between the two ends. The CDR3 has 15 residues. The V gene's germline CDR1 is SGHTA and CDR2 FQGTGA. The chain's CDR3 is CASSFSGGTGYEQYF. Here the CDR3 DNA reads TGTGCCAGCAGCTTCTCGGGCGGGACGGGTTACGAGCAGTACTTC.

This clonotype was seen at least ten times. V and J are TRBV12-3 or TRBV12-4 and TRBJ1-1; TRBD1 agrees at 9 bases. This CDR3 spans 15 amino acids. The V gene end was trimmed by 3 bases and the J gene end by 4 bases; junction bases not matched to a gene: 6. CDR3 bases: TGTGCCAGCAGTTTGACAGGGGGAATGATCACTGAAGCTTTCTTT. The encoded protein is CASSLTGGMITEAFF.

The rearrangement uses TRBV29-1 and TRBJ1-1; 7 nucleotides line up with TRBD1. From germline, CDR1 is SQVTM and CDR2 ANQGSEA. The V and J ends lost 7 bases and 3 bases, in that order; junction bases with no gene match: 5. The CDR3 length is 12 residues. CDR3 amino acids: CSADTGDTEAFF. In DNA, the CDR3 is TGCAGCGCCGATACAGGGGACACTGAAGCTTTCTTT.

The chain couples TRBV12-3 or TRBV12-4 to TRBJ1-1, with D possibly matching TRBD1 (6 bases). The CDR3 runs to 12 residues. V was trimmed by 4 bases and J by 6 bases, leaving 9 bases between them. The DNA of the CDR3 is TGTGCCAGCAGTTCTTGGACAGCTGAAGCTTTCTTT. Its protein product is CASSSWTAEAFF.

This clonotype was observed a few times. The rearrangement links TRBV7-9 to TRBJ2-7; TRBD2 matches at 7 bases. The J segment lost 4 bases and the V segment lost 0 bases, leaving 3 bases of the junction unmatched. Per the germline V gene, CDR1 is SEHNR and CDR2 is FQNEAQ (reference sequence). The CDR3 runs to 14 residues. The CDR3 region is CASSLASGHYEQYF. Written as DNA, the CDR3 is TGTGCCAGCAGCTTAGCTAGCGGGCATTACGAGCAGTACTTC.

This clonotype was recorded at least ten times. This chain links TRBV11-1 with TRBJ2-5; D may be TRBD1 (6 bases). In germline, CDR1 is SGHAT, CDR2 FQDESV (reference sequence). The CDR3 consists of 15 residues. Trimming shortened V by 5 bases and J by 7 bases, and 20 bases separated the two germline ends. The DNA of the CDR3 is TGTGCCAGCAGCCCCTCGACGGGCCGACAGGTGACCCAGTACTTC. Protein: CASSPSTGRQVTQYF.

This clonotype was counted at least ten times. The chain couples TRBV5-1 to TRBJ2-7; TRBD1 matches at 8 bases. Trimming removed 3 bases from V and 5 bases from J; junction bases left unmatched: 7. Germline values: CDR1 SGHRS, CDR2 YFSETQ. This CDR3 contains 14 residues. The CDR3 region has the DNA TGCGCCAGCAGCTCGGGACAGGAGGAAAACGAGCAGTACTTC. Amino acids: CASSSGQEENEQYF.

A few counts support this clonotype. The V call is TRBV6-6, the J call TRBJ2-7; D not resolved. CDR3 length: 15 amino acids. In germline, CDR1 is MNHNY, CDR2 SVGAGI (reference sequence). Trimming removed 0 bases from V and 2 bases from J, with 11 bases in between. CDR3 in DNA: TGTGCCAGCAGTTACTCGACACTGAGGACCTACGAGCAGTACTTC. Amino acid sequence: CASSYSTLRTYEQYF.

This sequence joins TRBV20-1 and TRBJ1-1, with D maybe TRBD1 (5 bases). The CDR3 runs to 14 residues. The germline gives CDR1 DFQATT, CDR2 SNEGSKA (reference sequence). V was shortened by 0 bases and J by 4 bases, with 12 bases between the two germline ends. The CDR3 region is CSAREYSRVTEAFF. CDR3 coding DNA: TGCAGTGCTAGAGAGTACAGCAGGGTCACTGAAGCTTTCTTT.

The chain carries TRBV9 and TRBJ2-5; D not resolved. CDR3 length equals 16 residues. Trimming removed 0 bases from V and 4 bases from J, with 16 bases in between. Germline V gene sequence: CDR1 SGDLS, CDR2 YYNGEE. CDR3 region: CASSVEVVSLRETQYF. CDR3 nucleotides: TGTGCCAGCAGCGTAGAGGTGGTTTCCCTTCGAGAGACCCAGTACTTC.

The rearrangement links TRBV6-2 or TRBV6-3 to TRBJ2-1, with unresolved D. V was shortened by 1 base and J by 10 bases, with 11 bases between the two germline ends. Germline V gene lookup returns CDR1 MNHEY and CDR2 SVGEGT. The CDR3 is 13 residues long. DNA for the CDR3: TGTGCCAGCAGTTACTATGGATCCGCGGAGCAGTTCTTC. This sequence encodes CASSYYGSAEQFF.

This clonotype was picked up many times. V and J are TRBV2 and TRBJ2-7; 9 bases match TRBD2. The junction had 8 bases not matched to a gene; V was cut back by 9 bases and J by 2 bases. This CDR3 has 14 amino acids. Germline assignment: CDR1 SNHLY and CDR2 FYNNEI. This CDR3 reads CARSSASGTYEQYF. The CDR3 DNA is TGTGCCAGATCGAGCGCTAGCGGGACCTACGAGCAGTACTTC.

In its sample, this clonotype was seen many times. The chain employs TRBV12-3 or TRBV12-4 and TRBJ1-1, with TRBD1 matching over 7 bases. This CDR3 region has 15 residues. With 3 bases clipped from V and 1 base from J, the junction kept 5 bases outside the gene matches. The CDR3 nucleotides read TGTGCCAGCAGTTTCACAGGGGCGAGGAACACTGAAGCTTTCTTT. This codes for CASSFTGARNTEAFF.

Note on this clonotype: A clone one base away is much larger, so this may be a read error. The chain is built from TRBV12-3 or TRBV12-4 and TRBJ1-5; possible D gene TRBD1, 5 bases. CDR3 length: 17 residues. This CDR3 is CVSSPPIRGEGNQPQHF. DNA for the CDR3: TGTGTCAGCAGCCCCCCGATTCGGGGCGAGGGCAATCAGCCCCAGCATTTT.

This clonotype has at least ten counts. The V and J genes are TRBV2 and TRBJ1-1; 8 nucleotides line up with TRBD1. Per germline, CDR1 SNHLY and CDR2 FYNNEI. J gave up 4 bases and V 3 bases, and 13 bases lay outside the gene matches. There are 17 residues in the CDR3. Written as DNA, the CDR3 is TGTGCCAGCAGTGAGGTCCGGACAGGGTCGATAGGCACTGAAGCTTTCTTT. Translation gives CASSEVRTGSIGTEAFF.

This clonotype was seen repeatedly, ten times or more. Compared with germline, one end of the junction differs, possibly owing to a read error. V gene TRBV5-1 combines with J gene TRBJ2-7, with D possibly being TRBD1 (6 bases). Germline V lookup: CDR1 SGHRS, CDR2 YFSETQ. CDR3 length equals 14 residues. CDR3 sequence reads: CASSLQGSPYEQYF. The DNA for the CDR3 is TGTGCCAGCAGTCTACAGGGTTCCCCCTACGAGCAGTACTTC.

A few counts support this clonotype. The gene calls are TRBV27 and TRBJ2-3; D is undetermined. The V end was cut by 8 bases, the J end by 0 bases, with 6 bases between. In germline, CDR1 is MNHEY, CDR2 SMNVEV (reference sequence). This CDR3 comprises 12 residues. CDR3 loop: CASGSSTDTQYF. The CDR3 DNA follows: TGTGCCAGCGGGTCTAGCACAGATACGCAGTATTTT.

The chain has TRBV27 and TRBJ2-3, with TRBD2 matching over 11 bases. J lost 1 base, V lost 5 bases, and 5 bases had no gene match. This CDR3 is built from 16 residues. The germline gives CDR1 MNHEY, CDR2 SMNVEV (reference sequence). The CDR3 loop reads CASSTLAGGGTDTQYF. CDR3 nucleotide sequence: TGTGCCAGCAGTACCTTAGCGGGAGGGGGCACAGATACGCAGTATTTT.

This clonotype was picked up many times. V usage is TRBV6-1 and J usage is TRBJ1-1; TRBD1 is a possible D gene (6 bases). In germline, CDR1 is MNHNS, CDR2 SASEGT. The V end lost 6 bases, the J end lost 0 bases, and 17 bases lay between the germline ends. The CDR3 has 16 residues. The CDR3: CASSWGDKGMNTEAFF. Here the CDR3 DNA reads TGTGCCAGCAGCTGGGGGGACAAAGGGATGAACACTGAAGCTTTCTTT.

This clonotype has a count of ten or more. The rearrangement links TRBV30 to TRBJ1-1; no clear D gene. V gave up 4 bases and J gave up 1 base, with 10 bases separating them. Germline V gene lookup returns CDR1 GTSNPN and CDR2 SVGIG (reference sequence). The CDR3 spans 13 residues. The CDR3 DNA sequence: TGTGCCTGGAATGGACCTCCGAACACTGAAGCTTTCTTT. Translated, it gives CAWNGPPNTEAFF.

The genes are TRBV6-5 and TRBJ2-7, with TRBD2 matching 7 bases. CDR3 size: 15 residues. Germline-derived CDR1 and CDR2 are MNHEY and SVGAGI. With 0 bases clipped from V and 1 base from J, the junction kept 3 bases outside the gene matches. CDR3 residues: CASSYSTSPSYEQYF. The CDR3 DNA reads as TGTGCCAGCAGTTACTCGACTAGCCCTTCCTACGAGCAGTACTTC.

This clonotype was observed a handful of times. This chain joins TRBV7-2 and TRBJ2-7; possibly TRBD1 for D (5 bases). V lost 0 bases and J 2 bases, leaving 11 bases between the germline ends. Germline CDR1 and CDR2: SGHTA and FQGNSA. The CDR3 contains 15 residues. The CDR3 bases are TGTGCCAGCAGCTTAGCATCAATAGGGGCCTACGAGCAGTACTTC. Protein sequence: CASSLASIGAYEQYF.

In DNA, the CDR3 is TGTGCCAGCAGTGAAAACCCCATAGAGCAGTACTTC. This translates into CASSENPIEQYF. This sequence joins TRBV2 and TRBJ2-7, with D unclear. This CDR3 comprises 12 residues. The V gene lost 2 bases and the J gene lost 7 bases, with 9 bases spanning the gap. CDR1 and CDR2 (germline): SNHLY, FYNNEI.

This clonotype has at least ten counts. The V call is TRBV28, the J call TRBJ2-7, with unresolved D. With 7 bases removed from V and 3 bases from J, the gap between germline ends came to 10 bases. Per the germline V gene, CDR1 is MDHEN and CDR2 is SYDVKM. There are 12 residues in the CDR3. This chain's CDR3 is CASTPSSYEQYF. CDR3 nucleotide sequence: TGTGCCAGCACCCCCAGCAGCTACGAGCAGTACTTC.

This clonotype was counted only a few times. This could be a read error, since a much larger clone is one nucleotide away. CDR3 protein: CASAQTGSSEAFF. In nucleotides, the CDR3 is TGTGCCAGCGCCCAGACAGGTTCAAGTGAAGCTTTCTTT. The chain joins TRBV28 to TRBJ1-1, with TRBD1 as a possible D gene (6 bases). Germline loops: CDR1 MDHEN, CDR2 SYDVKM. Trimming cost V 8 bases and J 7 bases, with 17 bases left between them. This CDR3 spans 13 amino acids.

Here the CDR3 reads CASSSTDFRGANVLTF. CDR3 bases: TGTGCCAGCAGTTCGACAGATTTCAGGGGGGCCAACGTCCTGACTTTC. The chain combines TRBV28 with TRBJ2-6, with a possible D match to TRBD1 (5 bases). CDR1 and CDR2 (germline): MDHEN, SYDVKM. This CDR3 is built from 16 residues. The V gene lost 4 bases and the J gene lost 4 bases, with 14 bases spanning the gap.